This T cell receptor beta chain was obtained from a study of technical replicates of blood from a few donors. Trimming stripped 2 bases from V and 6 bases from J, with 8 bases between. The CDR3 covers 13 residues. The germline V gene has CDR1 SGHTA and CDR2 FQGNSA. Profiled with immunoSEQ multiplex PCR; TCRdb holds only in-frame clones, not every one. The sample contains approximately 70,000 clones, 90% to 95% of which appear only once. Sequenced: T cells isolated from PBMCs. This chain joins TRBV7-2 and TRBJ1-5, with D tentatively TRBD1 (5 bases). This receptor was taken from a human donor in good health. Some clones in this sample may be carry-over from other donors' samples. CDR3 region: CASSLSTGQPQHF. The CDR3 DNA reads as TGTGCCAGCAGCTTATCCACAGGTCAGCCCCAGCATTTT.